This T cell receptor (beta chain) was profiled in a study of early T cells in non-severe SARS-CoV-2 infection. At the level of the study: Chains were not paired, and sequencing was done on bulk RNA from unsorted whole blood.

Attachment of unique molecular identifiers to individual cDNA molecules was performed. TCRdb passed the 5' RACE reads through MiXCR, listing each CDR3 protein once. The repertoire includes around 63,000 distinct CDR3 sequences, 9% to 10% of them detected once, and around 15% sits in the top ten. This clonotype was observed at least ten times. The length of the CDR3 is 17 residues. V lost 0 bases and J 0 bases, leaving 13 bases between the germline ends. CDR1 is SGHRS, CDR2 YFSETQ, per germline. The specimen comprised whole blood, sampled at baseline. This chain links TRBV5-1 with TRBJ2-4; D is possibly TRBD2 (6 bases). The sequence came from an adult who was a healthcare worker with PCR-confirmed SARS-CoV-2 infection or an uninfected control (not recorded which). CDR3 nucleotides: TGCGCCAGCAGCTTGGGGGACGGAGGGATAGCCAAAAACATTCAGTACTTC. Translated, it gives CASSLGDGGIAKNIQYF.